The next 12 T cell receptor beta chains were all read from a single sample in a study of cytomegalovirus exposure and HLA in healthy donors. Clones were read by immunoSEQ multiplex PCR, and TCRdb kept only the in-frame ones, dropping some. The sample shows 300,000 to 450,000 clones, 80% to 90% of them seen only once. Sequencing was carried out using PBMCs. The receptors derive from a woman aged 18-35 years in good health and CMV-seronegative.

Of note for this clone: Other DNA sequences from this sample encode an identical CDR3 as well. The rearrangement links TRBV9 to TRBJ1-1; D gene uncertain. Germline loops: CDR1 SGDLS, CDR2 YYNGEE. With 0 bases removed from V and 0 bases from J, the gap between germline ends came to 3 bases. The CDR3 runs to 13 residues. The CDR3 DNA is TGTGCCAGCAGCGTAGCAATGAACACTGAAGCTTTCTTT. Translating it yields CASSVAMNTEAFF.

This rearrangement joins TRBV27 to TRBJ1-5; a possible D gene is TRBD1 (6 bases). Germline V gene data show CDR1 as MNHEY and CDR2 as SMNVEV (reference sequence). With 4 bases removed from V and 4 bases from J, the gap between germline ends came to 23 bases. CDR3 length equals 18 residues. The CDR3 reads CASSSMTILGGGNQPQHF. CDR3 coding DNA: TGTGCCAGCAGTTCCATGACAATTTTAGGGGGGGGGAATCAGCCCCAGCATTTT.

The chain couples TRBV15 to TRBJ2-3; 7 positions agree with TRBD2. This CDR3 region has 19 residues. The germline CDR1 and CDR2 sequences are LNHNV and YYDKDF (reference sequence). Trimming removed 1 base from V and 1 base from J; junction bases left unmatched: 14. The CDR3 sequence: CATSRAPGGGLPRTDTQYF. CDR3 bases: TGTGCCACCAGCAGAGCGCCAGGCGGGGGTCTTCCCCGCACAGATACGCAGTATTTT.

V usage is TRBV27 and J usage is TRBJ2-2; 13 nucleotides align to TRBD2. CDR3 length: 19 amino acids. CDR1 MNHEY and CDR2 SMNVEV come from the germline V gene (reference sequence). Losses at the gene ends were 1 base for V and 5 bases for J; bases not matched to a gene: 10. The CDR3, as DNA: TGTGCCAGCAGTTTATTGGTACTAGCGGGAGGGCCGCGGACCGGGGAGCTGTTTTTT. Its translation is CASSLLVLAGGPRTGELFF.

This chain joins TRBV30 and TRBJ2-1; TRBD2 might be the D (6 bases). The CDR3 has 14 residues. Germline V gene sequence: CDR1 GTSNPN, CDR2 SVGIG (reference sequence). V shed 4 bases and J shed 1 base, with 11 bases lying between them. The CDR3 loop is CAWKHGTSYNEQFF. CDR3 bases: TGTGCCTGGAAGCACGGGACTTCCTACAATGAGCAGTTCTTC.

The chain combines TRBV6-5 with TRBJ1-1; TRBD1 matches 9 bases. The CDR3 sequence is 11 residues long. The germline V gene has CDR1 MNHEY and CDR2 SVGAGI. With 4 bases clipped from V and 11 bases from J, the junction kept 2 bases outside the gene matches. CDR3 in DNA: TGTGCCAGCAGTTCCGGGACAGGGGCTTTCTTT. Translation gives CASSSGTGAFF.

Here the CDR3 DNA reads TGTGCCAGCAGCTTAGTGGCAGGCGACAAGACCCAGTACTTC. It is translated as CASSLVAGDKTQYF. This sequence joins TRBV11-2 and TRBJ2-5; D unclear. The CDR3 length is 14 residues. Germline loops: CDR1 SGHAT, CDR2 FQNNGV. V was pared by 1 base and J by 6 bases, with 12 bases between.

This chain uses TRBV28 with TRBJ1-2; D might be TRBD1 (6 bases). V was clipped by 3 bases and J by 4 bases, with 15 bases between them. The germline V gene encodes CDR1 MDHEN and CDR2 SYDVKM. The CDR3 is 15 residues long. The CDR3 region is CASSLPLDSFYGYTF. Written as DNA, the CDR3 is TGTGCCAGCAGTTTGCCCTTGGACAGCTTCTATGGCTACACCTTC.

The genes are TRBV7-8 and TRBJ1-2; 7 bases align to TRBD1. CDR1 SGHVS and CDR2 FQNEAQ come from the germline V gene. V lost 3 bases, J lost 6 bases, and 1 base stayed unmatched. The CDR3 covers 12 residues. Here the CDR3 reads CASSLGTDGYTF. DNA for the CDR3: TGTGCCAGCAGCTTGGGGACAGATGGCTACACCTTC.

This clone occurred once. The chain couples TRBV27 to TRBJ1-1, with D possibly TRBD1 on 5 matching bases. V lost 7 bases to trimming and J lost 5 bases, with 20 bases between them. Germline V CDR1 and CDR2: MNHEY, SMNVEV (reference sequence). CDR3 size: 15 residues. The CDR3 here is CASKLMGSGGTEAFF. CDR3 coding DNA: TGTGCCAGCAAACTAATGGGTTCGGGGGGTACTGAAGCTTTCTTT.

The chain joins TRBV30 to TRBJ1-1; D unclear. Germline lookup yields CDR1 GTSNPN and CDR2 SVGIG (reference sequence). V lost 1 base and J 6 bases, leaving 12 bases between the germline ends. This CDR3 is built from 13 residues. CDR3 bases: TGTGCCTGGAGTGCAGGTGCAGTGGCTGAAGCTTTCTTT. Its translation is CAWSAGAVAEAFF. The entire variable domain, with the rest obtained from reference TRBV30 and TRBJ1-1, is as follows: SQTIHQWPATLVQPVGSPLSLECTVEGTSNPNLYWYRQAAGRGLQLLFYSVGIGQISSEVPQNLSASRPQDRQFILSSKKLLLSDSGFYLCAWSAGAVAEAFFGQGTRLTVV.

V gene TRBV5-1 combines with J gene TRBJ1-2, with 7 nucleotides matching TRBD1. From germline, CDR1 is SGHRS and CDR2 YFSETQ. V lost 3 bases and J lost 1; bases outside the gene matches: 3. The CDR3 totals 14 residues. CDR3 DNA: TGCGCCAGCAGCTCTCAGGGGGGTAACTATGGCTACACCTTC. Its protein product is CASSSQGGNYGYTF.